The sequence of this TCR beta chain was determined in a study of T-cell memory formation after mild COVID-19. V was shortened by 3 bases and J by 4 bases, with 12 bases between the two germline ends. Germline V lookup: CDR1 MGHDK, CDR2 SYGVNS. This CDR3 is built from 14 residues. Each CDR3 protein gets one entry after TCRdb re-called the 5' RACE reads with MiXCR. The sample includes 400,000 to 500,000 distinct CDR3 sequences, around 18% of them seen just once. Input material: PBMCs or a T cell subset sorted from them (not recorded which). This sequence was found in an adult woman who had mild COVID-19 (a few samples of this study predate the infection). Cell type and time point are not known. The chain employs TRBV25-1 and TRBJ1-1; D is unresolved. In DNA form, the CDR3 reads TGTGCCAGCAGTGAGGTGGAAACACGCACTGAAGCTTTCTTT. Its translation is CASSEVETRTEAFF.